Sequencing of this T cell receptor (beta chain) was carried out in a study of blood T cells in healthy people across ages. Of note for this clonotype: The antigen is unknown. At one of its ends the junction is not consistent with the germline gene, which may arise from a read error.

Together with a sample-barcoded 5' primer, a J-beta primer mix was included in a second PCR lasting about 7 to 11 cycles. MiXCR, run by TCRdb on the 5' RACE reads, gives a single entry per CDR3 protein. The repertoire holds fewer than 700,000 distinct CDR3 sequences, with less than 60% as singletons. Healthy Russian Caucasian donors spanned ages 6 to 90 years. Every sample gave at least 5 micrograms of total RNA when it was extracted. General observations from the study: Among T cells, TCR beta diversity per million cells dropped roughly linearly as age rose.

Germline-derived CDR1 and CDR2 are LGHNA and YSLEER. The CDR3 totals 16 residues. The chain uses TRBV4-3 and TRBJ2-1, with TRBD2 as a possible D gene (5 bases). The receptor was isolated from a man of 80 years or more in good health. The sequenced material came from blood. The DNA for the CDR3 is TGCGCCAGCAGCCAAGAGGTTGGCGAGGGCTACAAGGAGCAGTTCTTC. Its translation: CASSQEVGEGYKEQFF.